This passage covers 23 T cell receptor beta chains from one sample sequenced in a study of blood T cell repertoires in COVID-19. Libraries were prepared by immunoSEQ multiplex PCR; TCRdb keeps only in-frame clonotypes and omits some of them. The table has approximately 160,000 clones, roughly 83% seen once. Material for sequencing was PBMCs or T cells enriched from blood (not recorded which). The receptors derive from a woman in her fifties or sixties who had recovered from COVID-19.

This chain links TRBV21-1 with TRBJ1-1; TRBD1 is taken as the D call from the table, unchecked against the DNA. TRBV21-1 is described as a pseudogene. CDR3 length equals 16 residues. CDR3 protein: CASNLRDRGSNTEAFF. In DNA, the CDR3 is TGTGCCAGCAACCTCCGGGACAGGGGATCGAACACTGAAGCTTTCTTT.

The chain recombines TRBV5-1 with TRBJ1-6, with D tentatively TRBD1 (6 bases). V was pared by 8 bases and J by 10 bases, with 31 bases between. Germline V lookup: CDR1 SGHRS, CDR2 YFSETQ. The CDR3 runs to 18 residues. The CDR3 protein is CASQLGSAGGGGFSPLHF. In nucleotides, the CDR3 is TGCGCCAGTCAGCTTGGCTCCGCTGGGGGCGGCGGGTTCTCACCCCTCCACTTT.

This sequence joins TRBV5-1 and TRBJ2-5, with D possibly TRBD1 on 5 matching bases. Trimming removed 0 bases from V and 2 bases from J, with 8 bases in between. CDR1 is SGHRS, CDR2 YFSETQ, per germline. The CDR3 covers 14 residues. CDR3 sequence: CASSLGGVQETQYF. The CDR3 DNA reads as TGCGCCAGCAGCTTGGGGGGCGTTCAAGAGACCCAGTACTTC.

The rearrangement links TRBV28 to TRBJ1-2; D gene ambiguous. Trimming removed 7 bases at V and 0 bases at J, with 3 bases between. This CDR3 is 11 amino acids long. Per the germline V gene, CDR1 is MDHEN and CDR2 is SYDVKM. The CDR3 sequence: CASTANYGYTF. The CDR3 nucleotides are TGTGCCAGCACCGCTAACTATGGCTACACCTTC.

The chain uses TRBV7-2 and TRBJ1-2; D not resolved. V was pared by 6 bases and J by 0 bases, with 8 bases between. This CDR3 has 13 amino acids. The germline CDR1 and CDR2 sequences are SGHTA and FQGNSA. CDR3 amino acids: CASSLDANYGYTF. The CDR3 DNA reads TGTGCCAGCAGTCTAGACGCTAACTATGGCTACACCTTC.

The chain carries TRBV28 and TRBJ2-5, with 8 bases lining up with TRBD1. With 8 bases clipped from V and 6 bases from J, the junction kept 8 bases outside the gene matches. The CDR3 consists of 13 residues. Germline V CDR1 and CDR2: MDHEN, SYDVKM. CDR3 region: CASHSQGAKTQYF. As DNA, the CDR3 is TGTGCCAGCCATTCCCAGGGGGCAAAGACCCAGTACTTC.

This chain links TRBV3-1 (or the pseudogene TRBV3-2) with TRBJ1-5; the match to TRBD1 covers 8 bases. The V segment lost 1 base and the J segment 7 bases; nucleotides outside the gene matches: 6. The CDR3 sequence is 15 residues long. Germline assignment: CDR1 LGHDT and CDR2 YNNKEL (reference sequence). CDR3 sequence (DNA): TGTGCCAGCAGCCAAGGCCGCAGGGGGCTACAGCCCCAGCATTTT. Translating it yields CASSQGRRGLQPQHF.

This clone occurred once. The V call is TRBV28, the J call TRBJ1-4; no clear D gene. The length of the CDR3 is 12 residues. Germline-derived CDR1 and CDR2 are MDHEN and SYDVKM. Trimming removed 6 bases at V and 8 bases at J, with 10 bases between. The CDR3: CASSGRVEKLFF. In DNA, the CDR3 is TGTGCCAGCAGCGGTCGCGTCGAAAAACTGTTTTTT.

The chain employs TRBV5-6 and TRBJ1-2; 8 positions match TRBD1. With V trimmed by 1 base and J by 8 bases, 1 base remained unmatched. The CDR3 runs to 12 residues. The germline V gene has CDR1 SGHDT and CDR2 YYEEEE. CDR3 sequence (DNA): TGTGCCAGCAGCTTGACAGGGGGAGGCTACACCTTC. It yields the protein CASSLTGGGYTF.

J is TRBJ1-1 and V is TRBV7-9, with no clear D. Germline V lookup: CDR1 SEHNR, CDR2 FQNEAQ (reference sequence). V lost 4 bases, J lost 4 bases, and 10 bases lay in between. The CDR3 has 13 residues. CDR3 amino acids: CASSSLESTEAFF. As DNA, the CDR3 is TGTGCCAGCAGCTCCCTAGAGTCCACTGAAGCTTTCTTT.

The chain links TRBV4-3 to TRBJ1-2, with 9 bases that match TRBD1. After removal of 1 base from V and 5 bases from J, the junction contained 17 bases not matched to a gene. The CDR3 has 19 amino acids. CDR1 LGHNA and CDR2 YSLEER come from the germline V gene. This CDR3 is CASSQGRSRQGVLGYGYTF. The CDR3 nucleotides read TGCGCCAGCAGCCAAGGGCGGAGCCGACAGGGGGTCCTCGGGTATGGCTACACCTTC.

J is TRBJ2-3 and V is TRBV11-2; 9 bases are a match to TRBD2. The CDR3 extends over 18 amino acids. With 3 bases clipped from V and 1 base from J, the junction kept 11 bases outside the gene matches. Germline V gives CDR1 SGHAT, CDR2 FQNNGV. CDR3 region: CASSLRPSTSGGTDTQYF. Written as DNA, the CDR3 is TGTGCCAGCAGCTTGAGACCGTCGACTAGCGGAGGCACAGATACGCAGTATTTT.

The rearrangement joins TRBV5-1 to TRBJ2-2, with 9 bases matching TRBD1. Germline values: CDR1 SGHRS, CDR2 YFSETQ. V dropped 4 bases and J dropped 4; count of bases not matched to a gene: 5. The CDR3 contains 15 residues. The CDR3 DNA follows: TGCGCCAGCAGCGAAGGGACAGGGACCACCGGGGAGCTGTTTTTT. This gives the protein CASSEGTGTTGELFF.

The rearrangement uses TRBV6-6 and TRBJ1-1, with a tentative D call TRBD1 (5 bases). The CDR3 runs 13 residues. In germline, CDR1 is MNHNY, CDR2 SVGAGI (reference sequence). With 2 bases removed from V and 6 bases from J, the gap between germline ends came to 10 bases. The CDR3 is CASSYGGIAEAFF. The CDR3 region has the DNA TGTGCCAGCAGTTACGGGGGGATCGCTGAAGCTTTCTTT.

The rearrangement links TRBV2 to TRBJ1-6, with D unresolved. Trimming took off 8 bases at V and 2 bases at J, with 4 bases between the two ends. This CDR3 is built from 12 residues. The germline gives CDR1 SNHLY, CDR2 FYNNEI. The CDR3 is CASQAYNSPLHF. In DNA form, the CDR3 reads TGTGCCAGCCAGGCCTATAATTCACCCCTCCACTTT. Using reference TRBV2 and TRBJ1-6 for the parts outside the CDR3, the full variable domain is EPEVTQTPSHQVTQMGQEVILRCVPISNHLYFYWYRQILGQKVEFLVSFYNNEISEKSEIFDDQFSVERPDGSNFTLKIRSTKLEDSAMYFCASQAYNSPLHFGNGTRLTVT.

CDR3 loop: CATAPDRVILSPLHF. In DNA, the CDR3 is TGTGCCACCGCTCCGGACAGGGTAATTCTGTCACCCCTCCACTTT. The chain recombines TRBV6-5 with TRBJ1-6, with 8 bases identical to TRBD1. This CDR3 is built from 15 residues. The J segment lost 10 bases and the V segment lost 10 bases, leaving 15 bases of the junction unmatched. Germline V lookup: CDR1 MNHEY, CDR2 SVGAGI.

The genes are TRBV29-1 and TRBJ1-1; possible D gene TRBD1, 6 bases. The V gene's germline CDR1 is SQVTM and CDR2 ANQGSEA. The CDR3 consists of 13 residues. With 6 bases removed from V and 1 base from J, the gap between germline ends came to 12 bases. The CDR3 region is CSVRGPWNTEAFF. DNA for the CDR3: TGCAGCGTCAGGGGCCCATGGAACACTGAAGCTTTCTTT. The complete variable domain, with remaining parts taken from reference TRBV29-1 and TRBJ1-1, reads SAVISQKPSRDICQRGTSLTIQCQVDSQVTMMFWYRQQPGQSLTLIATANQGSEATYESGFVIDKFPISRPNLTFSTLTVSNMSPEDSSIYLCSVRGPWNTEAFFGQGTRLTVV.

Only one count was recorded for this clone. The chain couples TRBV4-1 to TRBJ1-2; a weak D match, TRBD1 (6 bases). This CDR3 comprises 14 residues. Trimming removed 2 bases from V and 4 bases from J, with 11 bases in between. CDR1 and CDR2 (germline): MGHRA, YSYEKL. The CDR3 region has the DNA TGCGCCAGCAGCCAAACGGGACACCTCTATGGCTACACCTTC. Translating it yields CASSQTGHLYGYTF.

J is TRBJ1-2 and V is TRBV4-3, with D possibly TRBD1 on 6 matching bases. Looked up from germline, CDR1 is LGHNA and CDR2 is YSLEER. This CDR3 has 15 amino acids. The V and J ends lost 5 bases and 0 bases respectively, with 13 bases between them. The CDR3 bases are TGCGCCAGCAGCAGTGCGGCAGGGGCTAACTATGGCTACACCTTC. This sequence encodes CASSSAAGANYGYTF.

V usage is TRBV6-6 and J usage is TRBJ2-1, with TRBD2 matching 7 bases. J was trimmed by 7 bases and V by 6 bases; bases with no gene match: 12. The CDR3 consists of 15 residues. From germline, CDR1 is MNHNY and CDR2 SVGAGI (reference sequence). The DNA of the CDR3 is TGTGCCAGCAGACCCGGGACTAACTTGGGGAATGAGCAGTTCTTC. Amino acids: CASRPGTNLGNEQFF.

This clone occurred a few times. The genes are TRBV9 and TRBJ1-1; possibly TRBD1 for D (5 bases). The CDR3 length is 15 residues. Germline CDR1 reads SGDLS; CDR2 reads YYNGEE. V lost 0 bases and J lost 4, with 13 bases in between. CDR3 region: CASSVGAGLATEAFF. CDR3 nucleotides: TGTGCCAGCAGCGTAGGTGCAGGGCTGGCCACTGAAGCTTTCTTT.

V gene TRBV11-3 combines with J gene TRBJ1-1, with D hard to call. Germline loops: CDR1 SGHNT, CDR2 YENEEA. With 0 bases removed from V and 6 bases from J, the gap between germline ends came to 11 bases. The CDR3 has 14 amino acids. The CDR3 DNA sequence: TGTGCCAGCAGCTTAGATCGGGGTAATGCTGAAGCTTTCTTT. Translation: CASSLDRGNAEAFF.

The chain couples TRBV5-1 to TRBJ1-2; the match to TRBD1 covers 7 bases. Germline assignment: CDR1 SGHRS and CDR2 YFSETQ. This CDR3 region has 16 residues. Trimming cost V 5 bases and J 0 bases; bases outside gene matches: 10. The DNA for the CDR3 is TGCGCCAGCAGTCGGGGGACAGTTCTAGCTAACTATGGCTACACCTTC. It codes for CASSRGTVLANYGYTF.